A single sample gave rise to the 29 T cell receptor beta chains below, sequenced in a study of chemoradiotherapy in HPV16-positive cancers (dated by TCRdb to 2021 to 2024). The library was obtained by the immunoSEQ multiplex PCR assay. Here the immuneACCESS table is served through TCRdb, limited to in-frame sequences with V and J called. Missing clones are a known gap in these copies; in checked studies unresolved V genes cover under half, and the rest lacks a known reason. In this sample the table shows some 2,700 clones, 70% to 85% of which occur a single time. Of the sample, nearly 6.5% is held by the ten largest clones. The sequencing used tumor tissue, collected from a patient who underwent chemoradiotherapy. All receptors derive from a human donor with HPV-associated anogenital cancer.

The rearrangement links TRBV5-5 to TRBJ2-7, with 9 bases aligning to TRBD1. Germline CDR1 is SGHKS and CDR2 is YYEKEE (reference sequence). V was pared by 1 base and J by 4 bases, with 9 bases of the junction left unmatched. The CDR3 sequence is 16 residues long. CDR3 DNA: TGTGCCAGCAGCTTGACTCCGGGACAGGGAATATACGAGCAGTACTTC. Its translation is CASSLTPGQGIYEQYF.

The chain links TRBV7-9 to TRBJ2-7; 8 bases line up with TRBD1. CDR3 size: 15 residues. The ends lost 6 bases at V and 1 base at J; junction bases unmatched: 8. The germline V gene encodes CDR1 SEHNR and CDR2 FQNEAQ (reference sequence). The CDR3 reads CASSSRQGASYEQYF. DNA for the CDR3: TGTGCCAGCAGTTCGAGGCAGGGGGCATCCTACGAGCAGTACTTC.

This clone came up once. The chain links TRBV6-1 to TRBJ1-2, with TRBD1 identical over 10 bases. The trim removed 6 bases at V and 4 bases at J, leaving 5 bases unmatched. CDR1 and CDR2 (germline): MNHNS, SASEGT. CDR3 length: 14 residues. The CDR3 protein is CASSDGQGGYGYTF. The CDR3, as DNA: TGTGCCAGCAGCGACGGACAGGGGGGCTATGGCTACACCTTC.

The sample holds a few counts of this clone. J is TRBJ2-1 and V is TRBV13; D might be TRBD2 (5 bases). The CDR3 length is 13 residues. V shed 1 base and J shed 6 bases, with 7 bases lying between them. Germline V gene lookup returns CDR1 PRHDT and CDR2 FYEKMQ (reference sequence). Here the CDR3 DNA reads TGTGCCAGCAGCTTAGACGCGGGCAATGAGCAGTTCTTC. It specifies CASSLDAGNEQFF.

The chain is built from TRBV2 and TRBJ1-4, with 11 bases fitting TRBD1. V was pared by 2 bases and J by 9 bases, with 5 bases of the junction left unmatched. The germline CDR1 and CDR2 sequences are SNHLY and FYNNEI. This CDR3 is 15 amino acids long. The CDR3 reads CASSETGQGGQKLFF. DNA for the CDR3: TGTGCCAGCAGTGAAACGGGACAGGGGGGCCAAAAACTGTTTTTT.

This chain's CDR3 is CASSESHDGSSTDTQYF. The CDR3 nucleotides are TGTGCCAGCAGTGAATCGCATGACGGTTCTAGCACAGATACGCAGTATTTT. The chain links TRBV25-1 to TRBJ2-3; D not certain. The length of the CDR3 is 17 residues. With 1 base removed from V and 0 bases from J, the gap between germline ends came to 14 bases. Per germline, CDR1 MGHDK and CDR2 SYGVNS.

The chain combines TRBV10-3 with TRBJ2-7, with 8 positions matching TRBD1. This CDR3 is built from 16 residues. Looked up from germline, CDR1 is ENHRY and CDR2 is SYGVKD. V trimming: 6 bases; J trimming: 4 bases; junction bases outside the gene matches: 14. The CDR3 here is CAIRGGQAWGMYEQYF. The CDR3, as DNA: TGTGCCATCAGGGGGGGACAGGCCTGGGGCATGTACGAGCAGTACTTC.

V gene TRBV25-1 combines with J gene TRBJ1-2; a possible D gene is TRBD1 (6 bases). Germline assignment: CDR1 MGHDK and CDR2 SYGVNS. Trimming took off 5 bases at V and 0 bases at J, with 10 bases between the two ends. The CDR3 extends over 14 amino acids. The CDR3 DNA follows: TGTGCCAGCAGTCCAGGGGCGGCTAACTATGGCTACACCTTC. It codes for CASSPGAANYGYTF.

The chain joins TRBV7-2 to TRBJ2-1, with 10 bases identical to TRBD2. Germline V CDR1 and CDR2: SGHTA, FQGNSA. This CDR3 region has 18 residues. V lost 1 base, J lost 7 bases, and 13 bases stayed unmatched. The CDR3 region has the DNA TGTGCCAGCAGCTTAGTCATCCTAGCGGGAGTCAACATAAATGAGCAGTTCTTC. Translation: CASSLVILAGVNINEQFF.

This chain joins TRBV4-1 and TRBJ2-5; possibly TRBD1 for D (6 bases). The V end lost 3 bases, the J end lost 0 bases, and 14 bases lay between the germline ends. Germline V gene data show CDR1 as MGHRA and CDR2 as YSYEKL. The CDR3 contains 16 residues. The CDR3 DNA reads TGCGCCAGCAGCCAGCACCCGGGGACACACCAAGAGACCCAGTACTTC. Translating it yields CASSQHPGTHQETQYF.

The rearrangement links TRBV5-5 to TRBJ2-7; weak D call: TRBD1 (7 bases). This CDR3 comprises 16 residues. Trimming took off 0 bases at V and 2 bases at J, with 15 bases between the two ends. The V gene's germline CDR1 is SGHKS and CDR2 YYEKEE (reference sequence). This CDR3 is CASSLASSGGTYEQYF. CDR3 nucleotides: TGTGCCAGCAGCTTGGCCTCCTCAGGGGGGACCTACGAGCAGTACTTC.

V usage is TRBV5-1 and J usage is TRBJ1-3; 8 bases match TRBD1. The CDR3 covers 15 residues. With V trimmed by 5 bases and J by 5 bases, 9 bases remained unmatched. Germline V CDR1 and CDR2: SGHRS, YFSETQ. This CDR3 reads CASRDTGGRRNTIYF. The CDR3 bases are TGCGCCAGCAGAGATACAGGGGGAAGGCGAAACACCATATATTTT.

As DNA, the CDR3 is TGTGCCAGCACCGCGCGGGGTGAGAATGAAAAACTGTTTTTT. Its protein is CASTARGENEKLFF. The rearrangement uses TRBV2 and TRBJ1-4, with D uncertain. The CDR3 consists of 14 residues. V was clipped by 7 bases and J by 5 bases, with 14 bases between them. The germline gives CDR1 SNHLY, CDR2 FYNNEI.

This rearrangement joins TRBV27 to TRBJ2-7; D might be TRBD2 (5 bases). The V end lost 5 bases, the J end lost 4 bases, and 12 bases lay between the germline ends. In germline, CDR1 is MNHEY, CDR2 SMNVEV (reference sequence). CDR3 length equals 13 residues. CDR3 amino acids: CASSPGRGYEQYF. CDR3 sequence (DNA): TGTGCCAGCAGTCCGGGAAGAGGTTACGAGCAGTACTTC.

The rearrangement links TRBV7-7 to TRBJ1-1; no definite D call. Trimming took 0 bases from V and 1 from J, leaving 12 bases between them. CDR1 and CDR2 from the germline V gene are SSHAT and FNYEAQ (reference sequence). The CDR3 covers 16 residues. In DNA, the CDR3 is TGTGCCAGCAGCTTAGCGTCTCAGAGAAAGAACACTGAAGCTTTCTTT. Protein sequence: CASSLASQRKNTEAFF.

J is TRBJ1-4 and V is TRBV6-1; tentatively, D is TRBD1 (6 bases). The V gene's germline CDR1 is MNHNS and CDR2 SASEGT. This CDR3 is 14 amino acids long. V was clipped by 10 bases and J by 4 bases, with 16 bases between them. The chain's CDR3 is CATSGGRVNEKLFF. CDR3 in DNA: TGTGCCACCTCGGGGGGCAGGGTTAATGAAAAACTGTTTTTT.

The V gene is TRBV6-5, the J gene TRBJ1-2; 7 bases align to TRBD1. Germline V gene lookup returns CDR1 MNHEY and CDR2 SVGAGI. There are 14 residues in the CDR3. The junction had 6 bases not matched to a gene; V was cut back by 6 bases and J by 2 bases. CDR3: CASRAGTANYGYTF. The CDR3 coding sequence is TGTGCCAGCAGGGCCGGGACAGCAAACTATGGCTACACCTTC.

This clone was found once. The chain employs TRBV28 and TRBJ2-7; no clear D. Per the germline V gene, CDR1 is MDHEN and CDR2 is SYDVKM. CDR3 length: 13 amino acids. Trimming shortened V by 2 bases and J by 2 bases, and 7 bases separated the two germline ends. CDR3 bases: TGTGCCAGCAGTTTACAAGGACCCTACGAGCAGTACTTC. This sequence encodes CASSLQGPYEQYF.

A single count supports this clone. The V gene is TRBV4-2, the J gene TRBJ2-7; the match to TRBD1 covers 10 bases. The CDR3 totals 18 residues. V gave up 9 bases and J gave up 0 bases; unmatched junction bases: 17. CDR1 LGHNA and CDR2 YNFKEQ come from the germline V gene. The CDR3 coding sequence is TGTGCCAGTAGTACCGGGGACAGGGGAAGCGTTAGCTCCTACGAGCAGTACTTC. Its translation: CASSTGDRGSVSSYEQYF.

Here the CDR3 DNA reads TGTGCCAGCAGTGACTCGGAGGGCCCCTACAATGAGCAGTTCTTC. This sequence encodes CASSDSEGPYNEQFF. The V call is TRBV6-4, the J call TRBJ2-1; a weak D match, TRBD2 (6 bases). Trimming left V 0 bases short and J 2 bases short, with 8 bases between. Germline V gene data show CDR1 as MRHNA and CDR2 as SNTAGT. The CDR3 extends over 15 amino acids.

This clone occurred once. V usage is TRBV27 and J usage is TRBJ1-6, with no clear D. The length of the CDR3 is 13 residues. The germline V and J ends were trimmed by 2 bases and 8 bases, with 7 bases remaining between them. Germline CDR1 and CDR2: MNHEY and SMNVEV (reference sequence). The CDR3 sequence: CASSLRVDSPLHF. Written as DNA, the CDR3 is TGTGCCAGCAGTTTACGGGTTGATTCACCCCTCCACTTT.

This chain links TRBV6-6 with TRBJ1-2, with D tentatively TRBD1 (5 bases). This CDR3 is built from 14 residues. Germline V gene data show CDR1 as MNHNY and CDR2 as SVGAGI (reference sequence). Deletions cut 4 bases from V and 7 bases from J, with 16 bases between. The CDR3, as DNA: TGTGCCAGCAGTTTCCTACCGTTGCAGGGTGGCTACACCTTC. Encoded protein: CASSFLPLQGGYTF.

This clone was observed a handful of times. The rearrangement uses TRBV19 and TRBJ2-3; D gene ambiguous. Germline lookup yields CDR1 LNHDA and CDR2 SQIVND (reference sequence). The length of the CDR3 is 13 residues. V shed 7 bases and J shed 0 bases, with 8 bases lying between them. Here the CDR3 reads CASTWASTDTQYF. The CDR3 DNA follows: TGTGCCAGTACGTGGGCTAGCACAGATACGCAGTATTTT.

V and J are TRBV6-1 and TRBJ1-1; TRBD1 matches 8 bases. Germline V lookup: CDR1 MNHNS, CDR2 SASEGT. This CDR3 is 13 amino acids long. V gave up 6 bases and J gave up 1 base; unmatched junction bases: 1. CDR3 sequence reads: CASRGQENTEAFF. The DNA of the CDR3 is TGTGCCAGCAGGGGACAGGAGAACACTGAAGCTTTCTTT.

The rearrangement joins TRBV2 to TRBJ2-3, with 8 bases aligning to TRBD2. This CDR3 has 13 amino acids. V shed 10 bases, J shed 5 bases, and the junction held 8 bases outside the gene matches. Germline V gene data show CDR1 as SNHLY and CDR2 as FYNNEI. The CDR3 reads CATTGGGRDTQYF. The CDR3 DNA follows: TGTGCCACCACCGGGGGGGGGAGAGATACGCAGTATTTT. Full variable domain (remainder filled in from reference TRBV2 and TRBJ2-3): EPEVTQTPSHQVTQMGQEVILRCVPISNHLYFYWYRQILGQKVEFLVSFYNNEISEKSEIFDDQFSVERPDGSNFTLKIRSTKLEDSAMYFCATTGGGRDTQYFGPGTRLTVL.

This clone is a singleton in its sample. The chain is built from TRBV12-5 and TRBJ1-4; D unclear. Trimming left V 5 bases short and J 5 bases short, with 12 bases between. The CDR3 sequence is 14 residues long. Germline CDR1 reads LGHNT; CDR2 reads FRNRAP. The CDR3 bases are TGTGCTAGTGGTCGGTACCTCGAGAATGAAAAACTGTTTTTT. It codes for CASGRYLENEKLFF.

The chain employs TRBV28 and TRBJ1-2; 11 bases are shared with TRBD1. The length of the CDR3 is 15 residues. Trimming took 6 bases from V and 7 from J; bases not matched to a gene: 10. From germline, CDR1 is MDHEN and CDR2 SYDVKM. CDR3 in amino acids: CASSYGQGASAGYTF. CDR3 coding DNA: TGTGCCAGCAGCTACGGACAGGGGGCCTCGGCTGGCTACACCTTC.

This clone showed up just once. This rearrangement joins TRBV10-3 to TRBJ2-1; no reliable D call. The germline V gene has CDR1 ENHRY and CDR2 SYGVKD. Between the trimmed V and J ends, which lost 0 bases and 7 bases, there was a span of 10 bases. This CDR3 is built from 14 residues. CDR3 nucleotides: TGTGCCATCAGTGAGTCGACTGGTAGGAATGAGCAGTTCTTC. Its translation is CAISESTGRNEQFF.

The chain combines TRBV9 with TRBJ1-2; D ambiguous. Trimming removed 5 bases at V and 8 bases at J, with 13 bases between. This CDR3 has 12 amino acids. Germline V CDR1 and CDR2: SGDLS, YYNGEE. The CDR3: CASRAYPGGYTF. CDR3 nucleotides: TGTGCCAGCAGAGCCTACCCTGGGGGCTACACCTTC.